Presented here are 3 T cell receptor beta chains from one specimen sequenced in a study of CD8 T cells in ankylosing spondylitis. TCRdb analysed the 5' RACE reads with MiXCR anew, one entry per CDR3 protein. The sample carries a few hundred thousand distinct CDR3 sequences, approximately 11% recorded once. Sequenced material: blood, either unsorted or a sorted T cell fraction (not recorded which). These receptors originate from a male donor with ankylosing spondylitis or in good health (not recorded which).

This clonotype was detected many times. The J gene is TRBJ2-1, the V gene TRBV20-1, with TRBD2 identical over 11 bases. V was pared by 1 base and J by 13 bases, with 6 bases of the junction left unmatched. CDR3 length equals 13 residues. Germline V gene lookup returns CDR1 DFQATT and CDR2 SNEGSKA (reference sequence). Written as DNA, the CDR3 is TGCAGTGCTAGAGCCCTTAGCGGGAGGGCCCAGTTCTTC. Its translation is CSARALSGRAQFF.

This clonotype was counted ten times or more. The chain employs TRBV7-3 and TRBJ2-3; 7 bases agree with TRBD1. The length of the CDR3 is 15 residues. Trimming removed 4 bases from V and 0 bases from J; junction bases left unmatched: 4. Germline lookup yields CDR1 SGHTA and CDR2 FQGTGA. In nucleotides, the CDR3 is TGTGCCAGCAGCTCGGGACAGTCGAGCACAGATACGCAGTATTTT. Amino acid sequence: CASSSGQSSTDTQYF.

The table lists this clonotype with a few counts. V usage is TRBV29-1 and J usage is TRBJ2-5, with no clear D. The CDR3 is 13 amino acids. Trimming pared 7 bases from V and 8 bases from J, leaving 20 bases between. Germline V gives CDR1 SQVTM, CDR2 ANQGSEA. The CDR3 protein is CSGILDGPRTQYF. The CDR3 bases are TGCAGCGGGATACTGGACGGTCCAAGAACCCAGTACTTC. The whole variable domain, remainder taken from reference TRBV29-1 and TRBJ2-5, is SAVISQKPSRDICQRGTSLTIQCQVDSQVTMMFWYRQQPGQSLTLIATANQGSEATYESGFVIDKFPISRPNLTFSTLTVSNMSPEDSSIYLCSGILDGPRTQYFGPGTRLLVL.